This T cell receptor beta chain derives from a study of OX40 agonist ivuxolimab in advanced cancers. About the research overall: Clinicians treated patients with ivuxolimab, an agonistic anti-OX40 (CD134) antibody. Patients received ivuxolimab, an intravenous treatment, every 2 weeks at 0.01 to 10 mg/kg. Those enrolled were 80% to 85% male, with a mean age of approximately 60 years and ages from about 20 to 80. General observations from the study: Average numbers of expanded clones were greater in CD8+ T cells than in CD4+.

V gave up 2 bases and J gave up 2 bases, with 8 bases separating them. The CDR3 runs 14 residues. The germline V gene encodes CDR1 LGHNA and CDR2 YSLEER. Here immunoSEQ multiplex PCR was the method, and the copy in TCRdb shows in-frame clones only, minus some. The sample has roughly 30,000 clones; roughly 84% are singletons. With regard to this clone: Its antigen is still unknown.

The sample here was CD4+ or CD8+ T cells sorted from blood, taken in a trial of the OX40 agonist ivuxolimab. This chain uses TRBV4-3 with TRBJ2-3; D gene uncertain. This TCR was recovered from an adult with an advanced solid tumor such as melanoma, head and neck, liver or kidney cancer. The CDR3 DNA reads TGCGCCAGCAGCCAAACCCAGCCCACAGATACGCAGTATTTT. Translated: CASSQTQPTDTQYF.